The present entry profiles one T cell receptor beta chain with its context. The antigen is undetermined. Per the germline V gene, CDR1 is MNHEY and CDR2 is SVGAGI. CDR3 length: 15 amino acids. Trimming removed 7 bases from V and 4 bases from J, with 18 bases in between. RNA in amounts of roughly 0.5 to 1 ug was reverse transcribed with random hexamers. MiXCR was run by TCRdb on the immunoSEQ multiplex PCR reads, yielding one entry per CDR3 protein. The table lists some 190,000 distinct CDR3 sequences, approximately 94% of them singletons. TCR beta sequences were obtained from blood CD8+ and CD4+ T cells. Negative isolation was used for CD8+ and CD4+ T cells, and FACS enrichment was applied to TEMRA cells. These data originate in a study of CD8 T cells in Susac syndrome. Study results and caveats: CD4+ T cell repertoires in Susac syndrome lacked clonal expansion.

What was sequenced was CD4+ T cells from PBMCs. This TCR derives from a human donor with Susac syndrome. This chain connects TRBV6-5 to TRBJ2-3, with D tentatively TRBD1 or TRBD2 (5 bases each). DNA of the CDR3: TGTGCCAGCACTCCACTCGGGGCTGAGCCAGATACGCAGTATTTT. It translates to CASTPLGAEPDTQYF.